This T cell receptor (beta chain) was obtained from a study of CD4 and CD8 cells across lung adenocarcinoma regions. MiXCR, applied by TCRdb to the PCR reads, yields one record per CDR3 protein. The sample contains 8,200 or so distinct CDR3 sequences, 50% to 65% of which appear only once. The specimen sequenced was CD8+ T cells from the center of a lung tumor. This clonotype was sampled from a female donor with lung adenocarcinoma. The CD4 and CD8 labels of this study may be unreliable.

CDR3 amino acids: CPGTVVGSKDTQYF. The CDR3 region has the DNA TGTCCCGGCACGGTGGTAGGTAGCAAAGATACGCAGTACTTC. The rearrangement joins TRBV7-2 to TRBJ2-3; unclear D gene. Matching the DNA end better, TRBJ2-7 makes the J call doubtful. There are 14 residues in the CDR3. CDR1 and CDR2 from the germline V gene are SGHTA and FQGNSA.